This record covers a single T cell receptor (beta chain). The sample belongs to a study of blood T cell repertoires in COVID-19. Profiling relied on immunoSEQ multiplex PCR, and the TCRdb table lists in-frame clones only, not all of them. In the table there are hundreds of thousands of clones, 85% of which are singletons. The germline V and J ends were trimmed by 6 bases and 7 bases, with 13 bases remaining between them. The CDR3 is made up of 13 amino acids. Germline V lookup: CDR1 MNHEY, CDR2 SVGAGI. The sequenced sample consisted of PBMCs or T cells enriched from blood (not recorded which). V is TRBV6-5 and J is TRBJ1-5; tentative D call: TRBD1 (5 bases). The clonotype was recovered from a woman between 50 and 59 years old who had recovered from COVID-19. The CDR3 spells CASSGTTVQPQHF. CDR3 nucleotide sequence: TGTGCCAGCAGCGGCACGACAGTCCAGCCCCAGCATTTT.